Listed here are 10 T cell receptor beta chains from one sample, sequenced in a study of neurological immune-mediated disorders. TCRdb reprocessed the 5' RACE reads via MiXCR and lists one record per CDR3 protein. The sample records about 29,000 distinct CDR3 sequences, 3% to 3.5% being singletons. The sample was PBMCs. The source is a woman in her twenties or thirties with multiple sclerosis.

Ten or more counts support this clonotype. V gene TRBV7-2 combines with J gene TRBJ2-7; D is perhaps TRBD2 (6 bases). The V end lost 6 bases, the J end lost 9 bases, and 18 bases lay between the germline ends. There are 13 residues in the CDR3. Germline-derived CDR1 and CDR2 are SGHTA and FQGNSA. The DNA of the CDR3 is TGTGCCAGCAGTAAAACCCCCGCGGGACTGCAGTACTTC. This codes for CASSKTPAGLQYF.

This clonotype was seen at least ten times. V gene TRBV29-1 combines with J gene TRBJ2-3; 8 nucleotides align to TRBD1. J gave up 4 bases and V 7 bases, and 10 bases lay outside the gene matches. The germline V gene encodes CDR1 SQVTM and CDR2 ANQGSEA. This CDR3 has 14 amino acids. Written as DNA, the CDR3 is TGCAGCGCCGGAAAGCCAGGGGGCTCAGATACGCAGTATTTT. Residues: CSAGKPGGSDTQYF.

This clonotype was picked up many times. At one of its ends the junction is not consistent with the germline gene, which may arise from a read error. The chain joins TRBV28 to TRBJ2-3; the match to TRBD2 covers 7 bases. Germline loops: CDR1 MDHEN, CDR2 SYDVKM. This CDR3 has 13 amino acids. The CDR3 here is CASSPAGTTWLHF. The CDR3 nucleotides read TGTGCCAGCAGTCCAGCCGGGACTACTTGGTTGCATTTT.

This clonotype was seen many times. This chain links TRBV6-5 with TRBJ1-6; possibly TRBD1 for D (5 bases). The CDR3 extends over 14 amino acids. V was shortened by 2 bases and J by 9 bases, with 11 bases between the two germline ends. Germline-derived CDR1 and CDR2 are MNHEY and SVGAGI. The CDR3 nucleotides read TGTGCCAGCAGTTACGTCCCCAGGGTTTCACCCCTCCACTTT. This encodes CASSYVPRVSPLHF.

By share, this clonotype counts as medium-sized. The rearrangement joins TRBV15 to TRBJ2-2; no clear D. The CDR3 sequence is 13 residues long. From germline, CDR1 is LNHNV and CDR2 YYDKDF (reference sequence). With 1 base removed from V and 7 bases from J, the gap between germline ends came to 7 bases. CDR3 sequence: CATSRASNGELFF. The CDR3, as DNA: TGTGCCACCAGCAGAGCATCAAACGGGGAGCTGTTTTTT.

This clonotype was seen at least ten times. The genes are TRBV3-1 and TRBJ1-6, with TRBD1 as a possible D gene (6 bases). The V gene lost 4 bases and the J gene lost 4 bases, with 14 bases spanning the gap. Germline loops: CDR1 LGHDT, CDR2 YNNKEL (reference sequence). There are 16 residues in the CDR3. This chain's CDR3 is CASSLFRTAYNSPLHF. The CDR3 nucleotides read TGTGCCAGCAGCCTATTTAGGACAGCATATAATTCACCCCTCCACTTT. Based on the CDR3 plus reference TRBV3-1 and TRBJ1-6, the full variable domain is DTAVSQTPKYLVTQMGNDKSIKCEQNLGHDTMYWYKQDSKKFLKIMFSYNNKELIINETVPNRFSPKSPDKAHLNLHINSLELGDSAVYFCASSLFRTAYNSPLHFGNGTRLTVT.

This clonotype showed up just a few times. Since a much larger clone is just one base distant, this may be a read error. J is TRBJ2-1 and V is TRBV28; maybe TRBD2 (6 bases). Trimming stripped 3 bases from V and 0 bases from J, with 15 bases between. This CDR3 is built from 17 residues. The germline CDR1 and CDR2 sequences are MDHEN and SYDVKM. The CDR3 reads CASSLDSGTTSYNEQFF. DNA of the CDR3: TGTGCCAGCAGTTTGGATAGCGGAACCACCTCCTACAATGAGCAGTTCTTC.

The chain has TRBV18 and TRBJ2-4; D ambiguous. The length of the CDR3 is 13 residues. V gave up 0 bases and J gave up 7 bases, with 7 bases separating them. CDR1 is KGHSH and CDR2 is LQKENI in the germline V gene. CDR3 loop: CASSPPGRNIQYF. The CDR3 DNA is TGTGCCAGCTCACCACCAGGGCGGAACATTCAGTACTTC.

This clonotype has more than one count but fewer than ten. A much larger clone differs by one base, so this may be a read error. This chain links TRBV5-5 with TRBJ2-7; no definite D call. Trimming shortened V by 4 bases and J by 0 bases, and 8 bases separated the two germline ends. This CDR3 spans 13 amino acids. Germline V CDR1 and CDR2: SGHKS, YYEKEE (reference sequence). CDR3 DNA sequence: TGTGCCAGCAGCAGACGGCGCTCCTACGAGCAGTACTTC. It is translated as CASSRRRSYEQYF.

This chain connects TRBV15 to TRBJ2-3, with D perhaps TRBD1 (6 bases). Deletions cut 3 bases from V and 6 bases from J, with 10 bases between. CDR3 size: 13 residues. CDR1 and CDR2 from the germline V gene are LNHNV and YYDKDF (reference sequence). CDR3 bases: TGTGCCACCAGCAGGGAAACAGGGGATACGCAGTATTTT. As protein: CATSRETGDTQYF.